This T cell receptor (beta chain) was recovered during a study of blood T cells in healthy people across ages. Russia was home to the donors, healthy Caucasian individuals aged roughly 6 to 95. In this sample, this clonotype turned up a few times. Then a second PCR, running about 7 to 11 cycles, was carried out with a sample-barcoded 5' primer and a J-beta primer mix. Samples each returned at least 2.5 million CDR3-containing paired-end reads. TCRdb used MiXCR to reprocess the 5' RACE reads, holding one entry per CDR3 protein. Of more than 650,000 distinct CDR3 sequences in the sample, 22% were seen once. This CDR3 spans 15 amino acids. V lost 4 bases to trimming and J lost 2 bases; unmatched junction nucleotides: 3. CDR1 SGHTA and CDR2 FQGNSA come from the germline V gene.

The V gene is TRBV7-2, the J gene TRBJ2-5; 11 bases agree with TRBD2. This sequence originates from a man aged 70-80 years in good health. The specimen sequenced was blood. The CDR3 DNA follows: TGTGCCAGCAGCTCTAGCGGGGGGTCTCAAGAGACCCAGTACTTC. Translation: CASSSSGGSQETQYF.